This TCR beta chain was identified during a study of a mutant IDH1 vaccine in newly diagnosed glioma (dated by TCRdb to the early 2020s). The study in broad terms: Of the roughly 30 treated patients, 62.5% were male and around 38% were female, and a mean age of approximately 40 years was recorded. Before enrollment, patients had received standard therapy of radiotherapy alone, temozolomide alone, or radiochemotherapy with temozolomide; most received the combination. Six visits were used for peripheral blood collection: V03 (baseline), V05, V07, V10, V12 and V13. Longitudinal TCRB deep sequencing was performed for about two dozen treated patients wherever samples were available for exploratory analyses.

Trimming leaves V shorter by 3 bases and J shorter by 4 bases, with the junction holding 9 bases beyond the gene matches. The germline V gene encodes CDR1 KGHSH and CDR2 LQKENI. Measured from the cysteine to the phenylalanine, the CDR3 is 16 residues long. Of all the DNA, just the CDR3 is kept, 48 bases in frame from base 1. Overall study results and their limits: It was noted by the authors that analyses of patient blood samples could not be reproduced owing to sample limitations. Changes in the top peripheral T cell clonotypes picked up by TCRB sequencing did not appear to be linked to pseudoprogression. Vaccine-induced immune responses across multiple MHC alleles were detected in over 80% of patients. Selection of PBMC samples for TCRB deep sequencing was based on availability.

Library preparation used the immunoSEQ multiplex PCR assay. The hsTCRB Kit was used according to the manufacturer's protocol to amplify rearranged TCR beta chain sequences. TCRB libraries were sequenced on an Illumina MiSeq. The study's own analysis went as follows. Demultiplexing, trimming and gene mapping were performed with the kit vendor's proprietary platform. This is the immuneACCESS table as TCRdb keeps it, with only in-frame sequences that have V and J called. A part of the clones is gone; compared with another copy, unresolved V genes explain less than half, and the rest is unexplained. Clone size and the V and J calls come from that table; the DNA yielded D and trimming. Counted in this sample were roughly 41,000 clones; around 78% of them appeared once. 7.5% to 10% of the sample comes from the top ten. The time point label here, explained by the study, means: baseline, week 1 (first vaccination visit). What this sample's treatment or condition label stands for: pre-vaccination baseline after standard-of-care therapy. The donors had newly diagnosed IDH1-mutant astrocytomas of WHO grade 3 or 4 that showed loss of nuclear ATRX. The samples were drawn from NOA16, a multicentre, single-arm, open-label phase I trial in Germany that tested a mutant IDH1 peptide vaccine in humans for the first time. Visit V03 blood draws served as the baseline sample for immunogenicity testing. The DNeasy Blood and Tissue Kit was used to extract genomic DNA from EDTA blood for TCRB sequencing.

Turning to this clone: Its antigen is not yet known. No base-level quality is on record; no much larger clone is a single base apart.

Sequencing was performed on PBMCs, taken from a glioma patient treated with radiotherapy, temozolomide or both. This TCR derives from a middle-aged man with glioma. Some clones in this sample may be carry-over from other donors' samples. This receptor chain uses TRBV18 and TRBJ1-5; 7 bases in the junction line up with TRBD1. The CDR3 sequence is CASSPTRQGGNQPQHF. The nucleotides read TGTGCCAGCTCACCTACCAGACAGGGAGGAAATCAGCCCCAGCATTTT.